The 3 T cell receptor beta chains below were found in one sample sequenced in a study of blood T cell repertoires in COVID-19. The table came from immunoSEQ multiplex PCR; TCRdb's copy has only in-frame clones and leaves some out. The repertoire consists of over 250,000 clones, with 90% occurring once and the leading ten covering approximately 2.5%. Sequenced sample: PBMCs or T cells enriched from blood (not recorded which). The receptors originated from a man in his 60s who had recovered from COVID-19.

This clone was counted many times. V is TRBV6-2 or TRBV6-3 and J is TRBJ1-5; 9 nucleotides align to TRBD1. There are 13 residues in the CDR3. With 5 bases clipped from V and 5 bases from J, the junction kept 1 base outside the gene matches. Germline CDR1 and CDR2: MNHEY and SVGEGT. The CDR3 loop is CASSTGGDQPQHF. For the CDR3, the DNA is TGTGCCAGCAGTACAGGGGGCGATCAGCCCCAGCATTTT.

This chain connects TRBV24-1 to TRBJ2-5, with 9 bases matching TRBD2. Trimming took 0 bases from V and 3 from J; bases not matched to a gene: 25. This CDR3 region has 23 residues. Germline CDR1 KGHDR, CDR2 SFDVKD. The CDR3 DNA is TGTGCCACCAGTGATTTGTCCTGGACAGAGGGAATCAGAGCGGGGGGAAAAGAAGAGACCCAGTACTTC. Translation: CATSDLSWTEGIRAGGKEETQYF.

The chain is built from TRBV21-1 and TRBJ2-1; the D call TRBD1 from the table was never checked on the DNA. TRBV21-1 is described as a pseudogene. This CDR3 contains 17 residues. CDR3 loop: CASSRKDRGVIVNEQFF. The CDR3 DNA follows: TGTGCCAGCAGCAGAAAGGACAGGGGAGTTATAGTGAATGAGCAGTTCTTC.